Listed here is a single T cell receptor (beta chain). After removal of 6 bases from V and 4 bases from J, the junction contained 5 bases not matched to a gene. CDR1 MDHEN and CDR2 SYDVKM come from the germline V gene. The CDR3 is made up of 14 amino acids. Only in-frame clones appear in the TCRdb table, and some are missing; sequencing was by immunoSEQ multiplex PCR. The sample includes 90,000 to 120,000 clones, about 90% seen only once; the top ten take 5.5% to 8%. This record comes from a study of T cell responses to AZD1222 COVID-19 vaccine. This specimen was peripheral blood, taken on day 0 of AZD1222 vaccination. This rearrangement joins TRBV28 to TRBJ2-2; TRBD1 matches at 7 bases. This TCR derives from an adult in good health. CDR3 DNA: TGTGCCAGCAGGGTGGACAGGATCACCGGGGAGCTGTTTTTT. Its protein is CASRVDRITGELFF.